Below are 15 T cell receptor beta chains sequenced from a single sample in a study of shared clonotypes between healthy human individuals. Libraries were prepared by immunoSEQ multiplex PCR; TCRdb keeps only in-frame clonotypes and omits some of them. This table has approximately 470,000 clones, 65% to 85% appearing once. The sequencing sample was made of PBMCs. The receptors derive from a woman aged 40 to 50 in good health. Some clones in this sample may be carry-over from other donors' samples.

The V and J genes are TRBV4-2 and TRBJ1-5, with TRBD1 as a possible D gene (6 bases). Deletions cut 0 bases from V and 0 bases from J, with 12 bases between. The CDR3 is made up of 17 amino acids. CDR1 LGHNA and CDR2 YNFKEQ come from the germline V gene. Written as DNA, the CDR3 is TGTGCCAGCAGCCAAGAACTCACAGGGATTAGCAATCAGCCCCAGCATTTT. It encodes CASSQELTGISNQPQHF.

The chain's CDR3 is CASSEGVQALHPYEQYF. CDR3 nucleotides: TGTGCCAGCAGTGAAGGGGTACAGGCCCTCCATCCCTACGAGCAGTACTTC. The rearrangement uses TRBV2 and TRBJ2-7, with D perhaps matching TRBD1 (5 bases). The CDR3 is 17 amino acids. The germline gives CDR1 SNHLY, CDR2 FYNNEI. Trimming took 1 base from V and 2 from J, leaving 18 bases between them.

For this clone: A read error is the likely source, as a far larger clone sits one nucleotide away. The rearrangement joins TRBV6-6 to TRBJ2-7; 7 bases match TRBD1. There are 13 residues in the CDR3. Per germline, CDR1 MNHNY and CDR2 SVGAGI (reference sequence). V shed 10 bases, J shed 3 bases, and the junction held 9 bases outside the gene matches. DNA of the CDR3: TGTGCCACCTCGAGGGACAGCCTCTACGAGCAGTACTTC. Amino acid sequence: CATSRDSLYEQYF.

To note about this clone: A much larger clone differs by one base, so this may be a read error. The sample has other DNA sequences that encode this CDR3 too. The CDR3 nucleotides read TGTGCCAGTAGCCCTTTTGCGGGAGTATCTTACAATGAGCAGTTCTTC. It translates to CASSPFAGVSYNEQFF. The rearrangement uses TRBV5-6 and TRBJ2-1, with 7 bases fitting TRBD2. The J segment lost 4 bases and the V segment lost 8 bases, leaving 15 bases of the junction unmatched. Germline CDR1 and CDR2: SGHDT and YYEEEE. The CDR3 has 16 amino acids.

This chain uses TRBV18 with TRBJ2-2; D is perhaps TRBD2 (5 bases). Trimming removed 5 bases at V and 0 bases at J, with 7 bases between. Germline CDR1 reads KGHSH; CDR2 reads LQKENI. The CDR3 runs to 14 residues. The CDR3 loop is CASSTGTNTGELFF. In DNA form, the CDR3 reads TGTGCCAGCTCAACCGGGACGAACACCGGGGAGCTGTTTTTT.

The V and J genes are TRBV6-5 and TRBJ2-7, with D unresolved. Germline assignment: CDR1 MNHEY and CDR2 SVGAGI. The CDR3 has 14 residues. Between the trimmed V and J ends, which lost 8 bases and 3 bases, there was a span of 17 bases. The CDR3 nucleotides read TGTGCCAGCGCGAAGTCAGTCGGGTTCTACGAGCAGTACTTC. This sequence encodes CASAKSVGFYEQYF.

The chain couples TRBV5-6 to TRBJ2-3, with 13 positions matching TRBD2. J gave up 9 bases and V 4 bases, and 5 bases lay outside the gene matches. CDR1 is SGHDT and CDR2 is YYEEEE in the germline V gene. CDR3 length equals 14 residues. CDR3 DNA: TGTGCCAGCAGCAGCGGACTAGCGGGAGCCACGCAGTATTTT. Its translation: CASSSGLAGATQYF.

As for this clone: A much larger clone is a single base away; this may be a read error. Other DNA variants within this sample encode the same CDR3. The chain recombines TRBV5-1 with TRBJ2-5; TRBD2 agrees at 11 bases. V was pared by 2 bases and J by 1 base, with 10 bases of the junction left unmatched. CDR3 size: 18 residues. Per germline, CDR1 SGHRS and CDR2 YFSETQ. CDR3 protein: CASSFGTSGRRGQETQYF. The CDR3 region has the DNA TGCGCCAGCAGCTTCGGGACTAGCGGTAGGAGAGGCCAAGAGACCCAGTACTTC.

Comment on this clone: This is likely an artifact of a read error, given a far larger clone one base away. This chain links TRBV5-4 with TRBJ2-2; maybe TRBD2 (5 bases). This CDR3 has 13 amino acids. The germline V gene has CDR1 SGHNT and CDR2 YYREEE (reference sequence). As DNA, the CDR3 is TGTGCCAGCAGCTTGGTACACACCGGGGAGATGTTTTTT. Its translation is CASSLVHTGEMFF.

Here the CDR3 DNA reads TGTGCCAGCAGCCTCGGGGTAGCGGGAGCCTACAATGAGCAGTTCTTC. This sequence encodes CASSLGVAGAYNEQFF. V gene TRBV5-4 combines with J gene TRBJ2-1; the match to TRBD2 covers 9 bases. V trimming: 4 bases; J trimming: 2 bases; junction bases outside the gene matches: 7. The germline CDR1 and CDR2 sequences are SGHNT and YYREEE (reference sequence). This CDR3 is 16 amino acids long.

This clone was seen only once. A junction boundary mismatches the germline segment, possibly from a read error. The CDR3 DNA sequence: TGTGCCAGAAGCTTGCCAGGACTCTATGGCTACACCTTC. Encoded protein: CARSLPGLYGYTF. This sequence joins TRBV13 and TRBJ1-2; D is ambiguous. The CDR3 is made up of 13 amino acids. The germline V gene encodes CDR1 PRHDT and CDR2 FYEKMQ (reference sequence).

Only a few counts were recorded for this clone. The J gene is TRBJ2-1, the V gene TRBV27; D unresolved. The CDR3 runs to 13 residues. V lost 5 bases to trimming and J lost 9 bases, with 14 bases between them. CDR1 and CDR2 (germline): MNHEY, SMNVEV (reference sequence). DNA of the CDR3: TGTGCCAGCAGTCTCCTCCCGACCGCTGAGCAGTTCTTC. Residues: CASSLLPTAEQFF.

As concerns this clone: At one end the junction does not follow the germline gene, possibly because of a read error. This chain joins TRBV9 and TRBJ1-1; 9 bases match TRBD1. Germline lookup yields CDR1 SGDLS and CDR2 YYNGEE. The CDR3 runs 15 residues. CDR3 amino acids: CSSSVVGQGHSEAFF. DNA for the CDR3: TGCTCCAGCAGCGTAGTGGGACAGGGCCATTCTGAAGCTTTCTTT.

In the case of this clone: A far more abundant clone sits one base away, making this likely a read error. V usage is TRBV10-3 and J usage is TRBJ2-5; TRBD2 is a possible D gene (6 bases). Germline values: CDR1 ENHRY, CDR2 SYGVKD. The CDR3 totals 13 residues. The CDR3 sequence: CAIQASVQDTQYF. For the CDR3, the DNA is TGTGCCATCCAGGCTAGCGTGCAAGATACCCAGTACTTC.

The chain employs TRBV15 and TRBJ1-5; 7 bases fit TRBD1. J lost 7 bases, V lost 3 bases, and 6 bases had no gene match. There are 14 residues in the CDR3. CDR1 is LNHNV, CDR2 YYDKDF, per germline (reference sequence). CDR3 loop: CATSSSGGRQPQHF. The CDR3 nucleotides are TGTGCCACCAGCAGTTCAGGGGGTCGGCAGCCCCAGCATTTT.